This T cell receptor beta chain was captured in a study of CD8 T cells in ankylosing spondylitis. Findings of the study overall: It was reported that disease-linked clones were significantly enriched in matched ankylosing spondylitis synovial fluid.

V dropped 4 bases and J dropped 2 bases, with 8 bases sitting between them. CDR3 length: 13 residues. In germline, CDR1 is SGHRS, CDR2 YFSETQ. This clonotype was detected ten times or more. Its antigen is not known. TCRdb re-called the 5' RACE reads with MiXCR, one entry per CDR3 protein. The sample lists 200,000 to 250,000 distinct CDR3 sequences, approximately 10% seen once, with around a fifth in the top ten. This sequence joins TRBV5-1 and TRBJ2-3, with D hard to call. Sequenced: blood, either unsorted or a sorted T cell fraction (not recorded which). The sequence came from a male donor with ankylosing spondylitis or in good health (not recorded which). As DNA, the CDR3 is TGCGCCAGCAGCCTCCGTTTCACAGATACGCAGTATTTT. This encodes CASSLRFTDTQYF.